One and the same sample provided the 29 T cell receptor beta chains below, sequenced in a study of T cell repertoires in cytomegalovirus infection (dated by TCRdb to about 2019). Sequencing took place on an Illumina HiSeq 1500. TCRdb passed the public sequencing reads through fastp at Q25 and MiXCR, retaining productive beta sequences. All rows with the same CDR3 protein become a single entry with the most common DNA and genes. This sample holds nearly 650,000 distinct CDR3 sequences; 20% to 25% were observed only once. Roughly 8% of the sample comes from the top ten. The sample was CD8+ T cells from PBMCs. The receptors derive from a human donor in good health (CMV status not recorded). Some clones in this sample may be carry-over from other donors' samples.

This clonotype was picked up many times. The chain has TRBV7-8 and TRBJ2-5; tentative D call: TRBD2 (7 bases). In germline, CDR1 is SGHVS, CDR2 FQNEAQ. There are 16 residues in the CDR3. Trimming took 5 bases from V and 4 from J, leaving 20 bases between them. DNA for the CDR3: TGTGCCAGCAGCCGGGGGGCATCAGGATCCGGAGAGACCCAGTACTTC. Its protein product is CASSRGASGSGETQYF.

This sequence joins TRBV24-1 and TRBJ1-1; D is uncertain. Trimming removed 4 bases at V and 1 base at J, with 6 bases between. CDR3 length: 13 residues. Germline values: CDR1 KGHDR, CDR2 SFDVKD. In DNA form, the CDR3 reads TGTGCCACCAGTGACCCGGGGAACACTGAAGCTTTCTTT. It is translated as CATSDPGNTEAFF.

The chain uses TRBV7-9 and TRBJ2-2; D remains ambiguous. CDR1 is SEHNR, CDR2 FQNEAQ, per germline (reference sequence). This CDR3 region has 15 residues. Trimming shortened V by 5 bases and J by 6 bases, and 16 bases separated the two germline ends. CDR3 in amino acids: CASSPPSASAGELFF. The CDR3, as DNA: TGTGCCAGCAGCCCCCCGAGCGCGTCGGCCGGGGAGCTGTTTTTT.

The chain combines TRBV7-9 with TRBJ2-7; the D is unclear. The CDR3 extends over 11 amino acids. Trimming removed 5 bases at V and 1 base at J, with 3 bases between. CDR1 SEHNR and CDR2 FQNEAQ come from the germline V gene (reference sequence). The CDR3 coding sequence is TGTGCCAGCAGCAAATCCTACGAGCAGTACTTC. Translated, it gives CASSKSYEQYF.

V and J are TRBV6-5 and TRBJ1-4; D is uncertain. The V end lost 8 bases, the J end lost 4 bases, and 17 bases lay between the germline ends. Germline-derived CDR1 and CDR2 are MNHEY and SVGAGI. The CDR3 is 15 residues long. Written as DNA, the CDR3 is TGTGCCAGCTCTCTTTCGAAGGGCTTTAATGAAAAACTGTTTTTT. Translation: CASSLSKGFNEKLFF.

The V and J genes are TRBV5-5 and TRBJ1-1; weak D call: TRBD1 (5 bases). This CDR3 is 17 amino acids long. Germline loops: CDR1 SGHKS, CDR2 YYEKEE (reference sequence). The V end lost 0 bases, the J end lost 0 bases, and 15 bases lay between the germline ends. CDR3 sequence: CASSLGYWRGMNTEAFF. CDR3 nucleotides: TGTGCCAGCAGCTTGGGGTACTGGAGGGGAATGAACACTGAAGCTTTCTTT.

The V call is TRBV5-1, the J call TRBJ2-5, with a possible D match to TRBD1 (5 bases). V was cut by 4 bases and J by 3 bases, with 16 bases left in between. The germline gives CDR1 SGHRS, CDR2 YFSETQ. The CDR3 contains 15 residues. The CDR3: CASSPTVQLEETQYF. In DNA form, the CDR3 reads TGCGCCAGCAGCCCGACAGTGCAGCTTGAAGAGACCCAGTACTTC.

This clonotype was detected many times. V gene TRBV6-5 combines with J gene TRBJ1-5; D remains ambiguous. There are 13 residues in the CDR3. V was trimmed by 2 bases and J by 6 bases, leaving 8 bases between them. Germline CDR1 MNHEY, CDR2 SVGAGI. For the CDR3, the DNA is TGTGCCAGCAGTTACGAGATGGGTCAGCCCCAGCATTTT. It encodes CASSYEMGQPQHF.

Notes on this clonotype: A much larger clone sits a single nucleotide away, making a read error possible. The chain recombines TRBV27 with TRBJ1-6, with unresolved D. Per the germline V gene, CDR1 is MNHEY and CDR2 is SMNVEV (reference sequence). This CDR3 is 12 amino acids long. CDR3 amino acids: CASSFNQSPVHF. CDR3 DNA sequence: TGTGCCAGCAGTTTTAACCAATCACCCGTCCACTTT.

This clonotype occurred many times. The chain combines TRBV7-6 with TRBJ2-5, with 7 bases aligning to TRBD2. This CDR3 is 15 amino acids long. From germline, CDR1 is SGHVS and CDR2 FNYEAQ. The V segment lost 6 bases and the J segment 2 bases; nucleotides outside the gene matches: 9. The CDR3 region has the DNA TGTGCCAGCAGTTTTCGGGGGAGGGCACAAGAGACCCAGTACTTC. Translated: CASSFRGRAQETQYF.

This chain links TRBV2 with TRBJ2-7, with 7 bases matching TRBD1. Losses at the gene ends were 6 bases for V and 5 bases for J; bases not matched to a gene: 4. Germline V lookup: CDR1 SNHLY, CDR2 FYNNEI. The CDR3 totals 12 residues. The DNA for the CDR3 is TGTGCCAGCAGAGGGACAGTCCACGAGCAGTACTTC. This gives the protein CASRGTVHEQYF.

This clonotype was observed a few times. The J gene is TRBJ1-2, the V gene TRBV4-1; D is unresolved. The CDR3 consists of 12 residues. Per the germline V gene, CDR1 is MGHRA and CDR2 is YSYEKL. V dropped 0 bases and J dropped 8 bases, with 7 bases sitting between them. CDR3 amino acids: CASSQDWRGYTF. Written as DNA, the CDR3 is TGCGCCAGCAGCCAAGATTGGAGGGGCTACACCTTC.

This clonotype was detected only a few times. The rearrangement joins TRBV28 to TRBJ2-3, with 7 bases fitting TRBD1. The CDR3 consists of 20 residues. V lost 5 bases to trimming and J lost 0 bases; unmatched junction nucleotides: 20. Germline loops: CDR1 MDHEN, CDR2 SYDVKM. CDR3 region: CASSPRIGTVSIASTDTQYF. The CDR3 DNA reads as TGTGCCAGCAGTCCAAGGATCGGGACAGTCTCCATCGCTAGCACAGATACGCAGTATTTT.

To note about this clonotype: The junction departs from the called germline gene at one end, perhaps through a read error. The J gene is TRBJ2-3, the V gene TRBV12-3 or TRBV12-4; D is perhaps TRBD2 (5 bases). The CDR3 is made up of 12 amino acids. The CDR3 reads CVSSPGTDTQYF. The CDR3 DNA reads as TGTGTCAGCAGCCCGGGGACAGATACGCAGTATTTT.

The chain carries TRBV7-9 and TRBJ2-1, with 7 bases fitting TRBD1. This CDR3 is built from 15 residues. V lost 4 bases to trimming and J lost 2 bases; unmatched junction nucleotides: 5. Germline V gene lookup returns CDR1 SEHNR and CDR2 FQNEAQ (reference sequence). The CDR3 sequence is CASSSDRAPYNEQFF. As DNA, the CDR3 is TGTGCCAGCAGCTCAGACAGGGCCCCCTACAATGAGCAGTTCTTC. Full variable domain (rest looked up from reference TRBV7-9 and TRBJ2-1): DTGVSQNPRHKITKRGQNVTFRCDPISEHNRLYWYRQTLGQGPEFLTYFQNEAQLEKSRLLSDRFSAERPKGSFSTLEIQRTEQGDSAMYLCASSSDRAPYNEQFFGPGTRLTVL.

Remarks on this clonotype: This CDR3 is missing its conserved last phenylalanine or tryptophan, likely due to a read error. The chain joins TRBV28 to TRBJ2-3; D might be TRBD2 (5 bases). V was cut by 7 bases and J by 5 bases, with 19 bases left in between. The CDR3 length is 15 residues. CDR1 and CDR2 from the germline V gene are MDHEN and SYDVKM. CDR3 nucleotide sequence: TGTGCCAGCACCCCCTTGGCGGGCCCGGGAGATACGCAGTATTTG. This encodes CASTPLAGPGDTQYL.

This clonotype has at least ten counts. The chain has TRBV7-2 and TRBJ1-2; D gene uncertain. Germline V gives CDR1 SGHTA, CDR2 FQGNSA. The CDR3 has 15 residues. Trimming took 1 base from V and 0 from J, leaving 9 bases between them. In nucleotides, the CDR3 is TGTGCCAGCAGCTTAGACAGAGGAGCTAACTATGGCTACACCTTC. Translation gives CASSLDRGANYGYTF.

DNA for the CDR3: TGTGCCACCAGTGACCACCGGGGGCCGAACGACTATGGCTACACCTTC. This codes for CATSDHRGPNDYGYTF. The chain carries TRBV24-1 and TRBJ1-2; the D gene is possibly TRBD1 (6 bases). V was shortened by 4 bases and J by 3 bases, with 17 bases between the two germline ends. Germline V gene lookup returns CDR1 KGHDR and CDR2 SFDVKD. CDR3 length: 16 residues.

This clonotype was seen repeatedly, ten times or more. Written as DNA, the CDR3 is TGTGCCAGCAGCTTCGTCACTACTAGCACAGATACGCAGTATTTT. This gives the protein CASSFVTTSTDTQYF. The chain couples TRBV7-2 to TRBJ2-3, with D hard to call. Deletions cut 3 bases from V and 0 bases from J, with 10 bases between. Germline V gives CDR1 SGHTA, CDR2 FQGNSA. This CDR3 contains 15 residues.

This clonotype was seen many times. The chain links TRBV7-9 to TRBJ2-1, with D unclear. Germline V gene sequence: CDR1 SEHNR, CDR2 FQNEAQ (reference sequence). This CDR3 comprises 15 residues. Trimming took 2 bases from V and 4 from J, leaving 12 bases between them. CDR3 residues: CASSLKVTRYNEQFF. CDR3 in DNA: TGTGCCAGCAGCTTAAAGGTAACCAGGTACAATGAGCAGTTCTTC.

J is TRBJ2-7 and V is TRBV4-1, with D hard to call. The germline V gene has CDR1 MGHRA and CDR2 YSYEKL. The CDR3 is 11 residues long. V was clipped by 3 bases and J by 8 bases, with 8 bases between them. CDR3 in DNA: TGCGCCAGCAGCCACGGATATAAGCAGTACGTC. This encodes CASSHGYKQYV.

In its sample, this clonotype was seen many times. V is TRBV7-8 and J is TRBJ1-5; 10 bases align to TRBD1. Trimming cost V 2 bases and J 4 bases; bases outside gene matches: 14. CDR3 length: 19 residues. The germline gives CDR1 SGHVS, CDR2 FQNEAQ. For the CDR3, the DNA is TGTGCCAGCAGCTTAACGACCCCGTCGGGACAGGGGTCAAATCAGCCCCAGCATTTT. Its translation is CASSLTTPSGQGSNQPQHF. The whole variable domain, filled in from reference TRBV7-8 and TRBJ1-5, reads GAGVSQSPRYKVAKRGQDVALRCDPISGHVSLFWYQQALGQGPEFLTYFQNEAQLDKSGLPSDRFFAERPEGSVSTLKIQRTQQEDSAVYLCASSLTTPSGQGSNQPQHFGDGTRLSIL.

This rearrangement joins TRBV20-1 to TRBJ2-7; D gene uncertain. This CDR3 spans 17 amino acids. The V end lost 0 bases, the J end lost 3 bases, and 21 bases lay between the germline ends. Germline V gene sequence: CDR1 DFQATT, CDR2 SNEGSKA (reference sequence). The CDR3 coding sequence is TGCAGTGCTAGAGATATGGGCAGGCAGAGGTTAGGCTACGAGCAGTACGTC. It specifies CSARDMGRQRLGYEQYV.

This clonotype has a handful of counts. This chain connects TRBV7-2 to TRBJ2-1; 12 bases match TRBD1. The CDR3 length is 18 residues. V shed 0 bases, J shed 10 bases, and the junction held 13 bases outside the gene matches. Germline V gene data show CDR1 as SGHTA and CDR2 as FQGNSA. In DNA form, the CDR3 reads TGTGCCAGCAGCTTAGCGAGCCTGCCCGGGACAGGGGGCTTCGAGCAGTTCTTC. Amino acid sequence: CASSLASLPGTGGFEQFF.

This clonotype has a handful of counts. This sequence joins TRBV28 and TRBJ2-7, with 7 bases lining up with TRBD2. This CDR3 has 13 residues. Per germline, CDR1 MDHEN and CDR2 SYDVKM. With 3 bases clipped from V and 2 bases from J, the junction kept 1 base outside the gene matches. For the CDR3, the DNA is TGTGCCAGCAGTTTCGGGAGGACCTACGAGCAGTACGTC. Translated, it gives CASSFGRTYEQYV.

The rearrangement uses TRBV6-2 or TRBV6-3 and TRBJ2-3, with 9 bases lining up with TRBD2. The germline V gene encodes CDR1 MNHEY and CDR2 SVGEGT. The V segment lost 0 bases and the J segment 8 bases; nucleotides outside the gene matches: 12. The CDR3 contains 17 residues. The CDR3 bases are TGTGCCAGCAGTTACTCGAAGGCTAGCGGGGAGCTGGTTACGCAGTATTTT. Translating it yields CASSYSKASGELVTQYF.

The table lists this clonotype with many counts. CDR3 nucleotide sequence: TGTGCCAGCAGTGAATATCTCGGGGACACTGAAGCTTTCTTT. Protein product: CASSEYLGDTEAFF. This chain joins TRBV25-1 and TRBJ1-1; D uncertain. Trimming took off 0 bases at V and 3 bases at J, with 8 bases between the two ends. CDR3 length: 14 amino acids. In germline, CDR1 is MGHDK, CDR2 SYGVNS. The whole variable domain, remainder taken from reference TRBV25-1 and TRBJ1-1, is EADIYQTPRYLVIGTGKKITLECSQTMGHDKMYWYQQDPGMELHLIHYSYGVNSTEKGDLSSESTVSRIRTEHFPLTLESARPSHTSQYLCASSEYLGDTEAFFGQGTRLTVV.

V and J are TRBV5-5 and TRBJ2-1; D is undetermined. CDR1 SGHKS and CDR2 YYEKEE come from the germline V gene (reference sequence). The CDR3 has 14 residues. The germline V and J ends were trimmed by 5 bases and 5 bases, with 14 bases remaining between them. The CDR3 is CASRRWVPDNEQFF. The CDR3 bases are TGTGCCAGCAGGCGGTGGGTCCCCGACAATGAGCAGTTCTTC.

At least ten counts were recorded for this clonotype. The genes are TRBV7-9 and TRBJ2-3, with 7 bases fitting TRBD1. Germline loops: CDR1 SEHNR, CDR2 FQNEAQ (reference sequence). This CDR3 has 15 amino acids. V dropped 1 base and J dropped 5; count of bases not matched to a gene: 6. CDR3 residues: CASSLGDSQGDTQYF. Written as DNA, the CDR3 is TGTGCCAGCAGCTTAGGGGACAGCCAGGGAGATACGCAGTATTTT.